Listed below are T cell receptor beta chains from one sample, sequenced in a study of blood T cell repertoires in COVID-19. Sequenced by immunoSEQ multiplex PCR; TCRdb stores in-frame clones only, minus some. The sample has approximately 230,000 clones, roughly 85% seen once. Sequenced input: peripheral blood. The receptors were sampled from a man aged 30 to 45 who had recovered from COVID-19. Each CDR3 is given with its conserved first and last residue. A D gene is named only where the DNA matches it firmly. A row's size may be missing; if present it is once, few, many or a size class.

size,V,D,J,CDR3,DNA
many,TRBV5-1,NA,TRBJ1-2,CASSPPTGQFYGYTF,TGCGCCAGCAGCCCTCCCACAGGGCAATTCTATGGCTACACCTTC
NA,TRBV29-1,NA,TRBJ2-3,CSVVSSTDTQYF,TGCAGCGTTGTATCTAGCACAGATACGCAGTATTTT
NA,TRBV19,NA,TRBJ1-2,CASSDRDTINYGYTF,TGTGCCAGTAGTGACCGGGACACTATAAACTATGGCTACACCTTC
NA,TRBV18,NA,TRBJ1-3,CASSRTTGLTGNTIYF,TGTGCCAGCTCACGAACCACAGGTCTAACAGGAAACACCATATATTTT
NA,TRBV3-1/TRBV3-2,NA,TRBJ2-5,CASSPRSEAKETQYF,TGTGCCAGCAGCCCTCGGTCAGAGGCTAAAGAGACCCAGTACTTC
few,TRBV7-2,TRBD1,TRBJ1-2,CASSKQPRPGQTNYGYTF,TGTGCCAGCAGCAAACAGCCCCGACCGGGACAGACTAACTATGGCTACACCTTC
NA,TRBV28,NA,TRBJ1-1,CASSLWGGRDTEAFF,TGTGCCAGCAGTTTATGGGGCGGGAGGGACACTGAAGCTTTCTTT
NA,TRBV6-5,NA,TRBJ1-2,CASSKETGNYGYTF,TGTGCCAGCAGTAAGGAGACAGGAAACTATGGCTACACCTTC
NA,TRBV10-3,TRBD1,TRBJ2-2,CAISESTGEAGELFF,TGTGCCATCAGTGAATCGACAGGGGAGGCCGGGGAGCTGTTTTTT
once,TRBV6-4,TRBD2,TRBJ2-3,CASSDSVWGGNTQYF,TGTGCCAGCAGTGACTCGGTGTGGGGGGGGAATACGCAGTATTTT
NA,TRBV28,TRBD1,TRBJ1-1,CASRGGQAGTEAFF,TGTGCCAGCAGGGGGGGACAGGCGGGCACTGAAGCTTTCTTT
NA,TRBV7-9,TRBD1,TRBJ1-1,CASSPNPGTGPNTEAFF,TGTGCCAGCAGCCCTAACCCGGGGACAGGACCGAACACTGAAGCTTTCTTT
NA,TRBV29-1,NA,TRBJ2-7,CSGIPGTYKYF,TGCAGCGGGATCCCCGGGACATATAAGTACTTC
NA,TRBV10-3,NA,TRBJ1-4,CAISGQGMNEKLFF,TGTGCCATCAGTGGGCAGGGTATGAATGAAAAACTGTTTTTT
once,TRBV7-2,NA,TRBJ1-5,CASSLDREQPQHF,TGTGCCAGCAGCTTAGACAGGGAGCAGCCCCAGCATTTT
NA,TRBV13,NA,TRBJ2-2,CASSLRLGFNTGELFF,TGTGCCAGCAGCTTAAGGCTCGGGTTTAACACCGGGGAGCTGTTTTTT
once,TRBV24-1,NA,TRBJ2-1,CATSGGLYNEQFF,TGTGCCACCAGTGGGGGCCTCTACAATGAGCAGTTCTTC
NA,TRBV15,NA,TRBJ1-6,CATSREVSSYNSPLHF,TGTGCCACCAGCAGAGAAGTGAGCTCCTATAATTCACCCCTCCACTTT
NA,TRBV3-1/TRBV3-2,NA,TRBJ2-7,CASSQLTTFYEQYF,TGTGCCAGCAGCCAACTTACTACCTTCTACGAGCAGTACTTC
NA,TRBV11-2,NA,TRBJ2-1,CASSLARNNEQFF,TGTGCCAGCAGCTTAGCGCGAAACAATGAGCAGTTCTTC